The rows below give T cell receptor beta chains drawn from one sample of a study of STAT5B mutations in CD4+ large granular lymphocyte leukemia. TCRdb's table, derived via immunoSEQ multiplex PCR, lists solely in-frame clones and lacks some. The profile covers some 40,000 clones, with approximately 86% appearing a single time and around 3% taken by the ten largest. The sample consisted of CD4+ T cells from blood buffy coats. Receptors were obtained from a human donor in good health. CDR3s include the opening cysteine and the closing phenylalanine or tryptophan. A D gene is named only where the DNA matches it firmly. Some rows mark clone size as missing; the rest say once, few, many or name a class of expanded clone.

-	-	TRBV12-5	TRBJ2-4	CASGLVPGLKAKNIQYF	TGTGCTAGTGGTTTGGTACCAGGACTAAAAGCCAAAAACATTCAGTACTTC
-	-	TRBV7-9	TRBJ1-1	CASSLGLGVAVSEAFF	TGTGCCAGCAGCCTGGGGTTGGGGGTAGCGGTGTCTGAAGCTTTCTTT
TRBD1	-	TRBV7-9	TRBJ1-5	CASSLVWTGQGGNQPQHF	TGTGCCAGCAGCTTAGTTTGGACAGGTCAAGGTGGCAATCAGCCCCAGCATTTT
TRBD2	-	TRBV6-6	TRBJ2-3	CASTPSGRAGDTQYF	TGTGCCAGCACCCCTAGCGGGAGGGCTGGAGATACGCAGTATTTT
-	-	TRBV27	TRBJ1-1	CARVNTEAFF	TGTGCCAGGGTGAACACTGAAGCTTTCTTT
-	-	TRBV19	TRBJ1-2	CASRAGANYGYTF	TGTGCCAGTAGAGCGGGGGCTAACTATGGCTACACCTTC
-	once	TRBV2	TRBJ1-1	CASSRDTYTEAFF	TGTGCCAGCAGTCGGGACACCTACACTGAAGCTTTCTTT
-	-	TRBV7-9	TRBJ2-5	CASSSRISRQTQETQYF	TGTGCCAGCAGCTCGCGAATCTCGCGTCAGACTCAAGAGACCCAGTACTTC
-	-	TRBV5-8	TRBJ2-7	CASSLSSLSYEQYF	TGTGCCAGCAGCTTATCGAGTCTCTCCTACGAGCAGTACTTC
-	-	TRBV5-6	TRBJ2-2	CASSQLDRDNTGELFF	TGTGCCAGCAGCCAACTGGACAGAGACAACACCGGGGAGCTGTTTTTT
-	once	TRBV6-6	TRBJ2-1	CASSYDRGEQFF	TGTGCCAGCAGTTACGACCGGGGTGAGCAGTTCTTC
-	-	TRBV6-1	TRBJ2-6	CASRPRGSGANVLTF	TGTGCCAGCAGGCCCAGGGGATCAGGGGCCAACGTCCTGACTTTC
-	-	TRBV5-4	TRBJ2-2	CASSLQRGANTGELFF	TGTGCCAGCAGCTTACAACGGGGTGCGAACACCGGGGAGCTGTTTTTT
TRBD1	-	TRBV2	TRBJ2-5	CASSVAQGRETQYF	TGTGCCAGCAGTGTGGCACAGGGGCGAGAGACCCAGTACTTC
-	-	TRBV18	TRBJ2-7	CASSPGRGEEQYF	TGTGCCAGCTCACCTGGCAGGGGAGAGGAGCAGTACTTC
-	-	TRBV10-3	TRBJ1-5	CAISPDSYQPQHF	TGTGCCATCAGTCCCGACAGTTATCAGCCCCAGCATTTT
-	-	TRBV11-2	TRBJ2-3	CASSLFSGQGSTDTQYF	TGTGCCAGCAGCCTTTTTTCTGGGCAGGGTAGCACAGATACGCAGTATTTT
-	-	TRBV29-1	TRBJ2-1	CSVGPTYNEQFF	TGCAGCGTCGGCCCTACCTACAATGAGCAGTTCTTC
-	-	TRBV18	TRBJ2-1	CASSPPPLASAYNEQFF	TGTGCCAGCTCACCACCCCCTTTGGCTAGCGCCTACAATGAGCAGTTCTTC
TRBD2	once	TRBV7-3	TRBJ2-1	CASSSSGGSYNEQFF	TGTGCCAGCAGCTCCTCGGGAGGGTCCTACAATGAGCAGTTCTTC
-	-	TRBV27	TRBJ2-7	CASSRQGGSNEQYF	TGTGCCAGCAGTAGACAGGGAGGGAGTAACGAGCAGTACTTC
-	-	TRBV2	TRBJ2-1	CASSDPYNEQFF	TGTGCCAGCAGCGACCCCTACAATGAGCAGTTCTTC
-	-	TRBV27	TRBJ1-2	CASSLSWNQIYGYTF	TGTGCCAGCAGTTTATCTTGGAACCAGATCTATGGCTACACCTTC
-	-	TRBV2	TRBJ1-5	CASSEVWRSNQPQHF	TGTGCCAGCAGTGAAGTGTGGAGGAGCAATCAGCCCCAGCATTTT
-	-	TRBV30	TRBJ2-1	CAWSRGQSSYNEQFF	TGTGCCTGGAGCCGGGGGCAGTCCTCCTACAATGAGCAGTTCTTC
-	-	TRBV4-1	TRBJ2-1	CASSPNDRSYNEQFF	TGCGCCAGCAGCCCAAACGACAGATCCTACAATGAGCAGTTCTTC
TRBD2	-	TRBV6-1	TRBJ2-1	CASSGTSGFNNEQFF	TGTGCCAGCTCTGGGACTAGCGGATTCAACAATGAGCAGTTCTTC
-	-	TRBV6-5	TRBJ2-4	CASSYSQGRAKNIQYF	TGTGCCAGCAGTTACTCTCAGGGCCGGGCCAAAAACATTCAGTACTTC
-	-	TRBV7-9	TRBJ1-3	CASSPGQGNTIYF	TGTGCCAGCAGCCCGGGGCAGGGAAACACCATATATTTT
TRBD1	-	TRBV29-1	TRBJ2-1	CSGGGGQDNEQFF	TGCAGCGGAGGAGGAGGACAGGACAATGAGCAGTTCTTC
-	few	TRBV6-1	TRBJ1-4	CASSDNRGEKLFF	TGTGCCAGCAGTGATAACAGAGGTGAAAAACTGTTTTTT
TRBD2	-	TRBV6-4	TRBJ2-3	CASRTSGSADTQYF	TGTGCCAGCAGAACTAGCGGGAGCGCTGATACGCAGTATTTT
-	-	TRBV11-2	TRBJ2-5	CASSLGLVGTQYF	TGTGCCAGCAGCTTAGGACTTGTCGGGACCCAGTACTTC
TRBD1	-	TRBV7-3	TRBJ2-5	CASSWGQEETQYF	TGTGCCAGCAGCTGGGGACAGGAAGAGACCCAGTACTTC
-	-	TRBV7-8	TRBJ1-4	CASSFKQGRGNEKLFF	TGTGCCAGCAGCTTCAAACAGGGCCGAGGTAATGAAAAACTGTTTTTT
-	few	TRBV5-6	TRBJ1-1	CASESPTEAFF	TGTGCCAGCGAAAGTCCCACTGAAGCTTTCTTT
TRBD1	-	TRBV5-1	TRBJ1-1	CASSLGGRGVLVPSNTEAFF	TGCGCCAGCAGCTTGGGAGGCAGGGGGGTGTTGGTTCCGTCGAACACTGAAGCTTTCTTT
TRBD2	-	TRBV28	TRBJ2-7	CASSFELATYEQYF	TGTGCCAGCAGTTTTGAACTAGCGACCTACGAGCAGTACTTC
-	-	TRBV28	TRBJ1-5	CASTPKGLGRQPQHF	TGTGCCAGCACCCCTAAGGGGCTAGGGAGGCAGCCCCAGCATTTT
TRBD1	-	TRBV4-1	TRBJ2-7	CASSQVETGLYEQYF	TGCGCCAGCAGCCAAGTTGAGACAGGGTTATACGAGCAGTACTTC
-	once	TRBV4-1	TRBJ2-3	CASSWPGGGVEDTQYF	TGCGCCAGCAGCTGGCCCGGGGGCGGGGTGGAAGATACGCAGTATTTT
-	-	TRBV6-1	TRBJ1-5	CASSGGVGQPQHF	TGTGCCAGCAGCGGGGGGGTAGGGCAGCCCCAGCATTTT
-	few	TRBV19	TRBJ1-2	CASSIDTDYGYTF	TGTGCCAGTAGTATAGACACCGACTATGGCTACACCTTC
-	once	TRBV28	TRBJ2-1	CASSAPGAGRNSYNEQFF	TGTGCCAGCAGTGCCCCCGGGGCTGGGCGGAACTCCTACAATGAGCAGTTCTTC
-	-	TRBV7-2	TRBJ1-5	CASSLQPQPSNQPQHF	TGTGCCAGCAGCTTACAGCCGCAGCCTAGCAATCAGCCCCAGCATTTT
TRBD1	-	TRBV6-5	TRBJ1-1	CASSFQTGGTEAFF	TGTGCCAGCAGTTTTCAGACAGGGGGTACTGAAGCTTTCTTT
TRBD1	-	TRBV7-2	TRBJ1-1	CASSHRDRRAEAFF	TGTGCCAGCAGCCACCGGGACAGGAGGGCTGAAGCTTTCTTT
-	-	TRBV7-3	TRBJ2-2	CASSLTGINTGELFF	TGTGCCAGCAGCTTAACAGGGATAAACACCGGGGAGCTGTTTTTT
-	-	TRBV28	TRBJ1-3	CASSSPAGLGNTIYF	TGTGCCAGCAGTTCTCCTGCAGGTTTAGGAAACACCATATATTTT
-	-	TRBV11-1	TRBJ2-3	CASSLGRTDTQYF	TGTGCCAGCAGCTTGGGGCGAACAGATACGCAGTATTTT